This is a list of T cell receptor beta chains from one sample in a study of blood T cell repertoires in COVID-19. Only in-frame clones appear in the TCRdb table, and some are missing; sequencing was by immunoSEQ multiplex PCR. This table has about 140,000 clones, approximately 88% appearing once. Sequenced material: peripheral blood. The receptors were sampled from a human donor in a cohort sampled during active COVID-19. Both conserved end residues are part of each CDR3. D genes are given only for firm matches. Clone size is stated in some rows and not others, as once, few, many or a class when expanded.

abundance,j_gene,v_gene,d_gene,CDR3aa,CDR3nt
.,TRBJ1-3,TRBV30,.,CAWSVKGISGNTIYF,TGTGCCTGGAGTGTCAAGGGGATCTCTGGAAACACCATATATTTT
.,TRBJ1-1,TRBV6-5,.,CASSRSVNTEAFF,TGTGCCAGCAGTCGGTCTGTGAACACTGAAGCTTTCTTT
.,TRBJ2-7,TRBV24-1,.,CATSDLLIEPARFEQYF,TGTGCCACCAGTGATTTGTTAATAGAGCCAGCGCGGTTCGAGCAGTACTTC
.,TRBJ2-5,TRBV4-3,TRBD2,CASSQEGSSGETQYF,TGCGCCAGCAGCCAAGAGGGGAGTAGCGGGGAGACCCAGTACTTC
.,TRBJ2-1,TRBV9,TRBD2,CASSVDASGRLDEQFF,TGTGCCAGCAGCGTAGACGCAAGCGGGAGACTGGATGAGCAGTTCTTC
once,TRBJ2-7,TRBV18,.,CASSSRQGGVEQYF,TGTGCCAGCTCATCGAGACAGGGAGGCGTGGAGCAGTACTTC
.,TRBJ1-3,TRBV18,.,CASSRAEDSGNTIYF,TGTGCCAGCTCACGGGCCGAAGACTCTGGAAACACCATATATTTT
.,TRBJ2-3,TRBV19,.,CASRLLASGTDTQYF,TGTGCCAGTAGATTACTGGCTAGCGGCACAGATACGCAGTATTTT
.,TRBJ1-6,TRBV6-1,TRBD1,CASSEGTGYSPLHF,TGTGCCAGCAGTGAAGGGACAGGGTATTCACCCCTCCACTTT
.,TRBJ1-1,TRBV2,.,CASSGTEAFF,TGTGCCAGTAGCGGGACTGAAGCTTTCTTT
.,TRBJ1-2,TRBV7-9,.,CASSRQDGGVSGYTF,TGTGCCAGCAGCCGCCAAGATGGGGGGGTCAGCGGCTACACCTTC
few,TRBJ2-7,TRBV28,.,CASRGEVGFYEQYF,TGTGCCAGCCGCGGGGAGGTCGGTTTCTACGAGCAGTACTTC
few,TRBJ2-7,TRBV5-4,.,CASSSSSYEQYF,TGTGCCAGCAGCTCTAGCTCCTACGAGCAGTACTTC
.,TRBJ2-3,TRBV2,.,CARNLDSARTDTQYF,TGTGCCAGAAACTTGGACAGCGCGCGCACAGATACGCAGTATTTT
.,TRBJ1-1,TRBV7-2,.,CASSSTVNTEAFF,TGTGCCAGCAGCTCCACAGTGAACACTGAAGCTTTCTTT
.,TRBJ2-7,TRBV21-1,.,CASNFSTGPNEQYF,TGTGCCAGCAACTTCTCGACAGGACCAAACGAGCAGTACTTC
.,TRBJ1-2,TRBV28,.,CASSFPPVYGYTF,TGTGCCAGCAGTTTCCCGCCAGTCTATGGCTACACCTTC
.,TRBJ2-5,TRBV25-1,.,CASSELGLEETQYF,TGTGCCAGCAGTGAATTGGGACTTGAAGAGACCCAGTACTTC
.,TRBJ1-1,TRBV28,TRBD1,CAIQGARTEAFF,TGTGCCATCCAGGGGGCGCGAACTGAAGCTTTCTTT
.,TRBJ2-7,TRBV11-2,TRBD2,CASSLDLSGRGHEQYF,TGTGCCAGCAGCTTAGATCTGAGCGGGAGGGGACACGAGCAGTACTTC
.,TRBJ2-3,TRBV6-2/TRBV6-3,TRBD2,CASSYGLARDTQYF,TGTGCCAGCAGTTACGGACTAGCCCGAGATACGCAGTATTTT
.,TRBJ2-3,TRBV14,.,CASSPLAVSTDTQYF,TGTGCCAGCAGCCCACTCGCGGTTAGCACAGATACGCAGTATTTT
.,TRBJ2-5,TRBV28,.,CASSYDQRQETQYF,TGTGCCAGCAGTTATGATCAGCGGCAAGAGACCCAGTACTTC
.,TRBJ2-7,TRBV13,TRBD2,CASSGLREGSYEQYF,TGTGCCAGCAGCGGTCTCCGGGAGGGGAGCTACGAGCAGTACTTC
few,TRBJ1-5,TRBV7-8,.,CASSLGAGDQPQHF,TGTGCCAGCAGCTTAGGGGCAGGGGATCAGCCCCAGCATTTT
once,TRBJ2-7,TRBV7-7,TRBD2,CASSMPREATYEQYF,TGTGCTAGCAGCATGCCGCGGGAGGCCACCTACGAGCAGTACTTC
.,TRBJ1-2,TRBV7-2,TRBD1,CASSLDTRALARGRGYTF,TGTGCCAGCAGCTTAGACACCCGCGCCCTCGCTAGGGGGCGCGGCTACACCTTC
.,TRBJ2-7,TRBV18,TRBD1,CASSPLTGTGVYEQYF,TGTGCCAGCTCACCATTAACCGGGACAGGCGTTTACGAGCAGTACTTC
.,TRBJ2-7,TRBV28,TRBD1,CASSRGGTGWEQYF,TGTGCCAGCAGCCGAGGGGGGACAGGGTGGGAGCAGTACTTC
few,TRBJ2-7,TRBV9,.,CASSPGGRGLYEQYF,TGTGCCAGCAGCCCAGGGGGGCGGGGCCTCTACGAGCAGTACTTC
.,TRBJ2-1,TRBV7-9,.,CASSLGRGSRDEQFF,TGTGCCAGCAGCTTAGGACGTGGGAGTCGCGATGAGCAGTTCTTC
.,TRBJ1-5,TRBV6-2/TRBV6-3,TRBD1,CASSRGQDQPQHF,TGTGCCAGCAGCAGGGGGCAAGATCAGCCCCAGCATTTT
.,TRBJ2-3,TRBV2,TRBD2,CASSVIPGLAGGTDTQYF,TGTGCCAGCAGTGTTATACCGGGACTAGCGGGTGGCACAGATACGCAGTATTTT
.,TRBJ1-5,TRBV24-1,TRBD1,CANPQDRGNNQPQHF,TGTGCCAACCCCCAGGACAGGGGAAACAATCAGCCCCAGCATTTT
.,TRBJ2-7,TRBV13,TRBD1,CASSLRTGVSREQYF,TGTGCCAGCAGCTTAAGAACAGGGGTGTCTCGGGAGCAGTACTTC
.,TRBJ2-2,TRBV12-3/TRBV12-4,.,CASWQGDTGELFF,TGTGCCAGCTGGCAGGGTGACACCGGGGAGCTGTTTTTT
.,TRBJ2-7,TRBV18,TRBD2,CASSPRLAGAPYEQYF,TGTGCCAGCTCACCAAGGCTAGCGGGGGCCCCCTACGAGCAGTACTTC
.,TRBJ2-3,TRBV4-3,TRBD1,CASSPTGVSSTDTQYF,TGCGCCAGCAGCCCGACAGGGGTGTCTAGCACAGATACGCAGTATTTT
.,TRBJ1-3,TRBV9,.,CASSSRGDSGNTIYF,TGTGCCAGCAGCTCTCGGGGGGACTCTGGAAACACCATATATTTT
once,TRBJ2-7,TRBV18,TRBD1,CASSPIRQGGYAMEQYF,TGTGCCAGCTCACCGATACGACAGGGTGGGTATGCTATGGAGCAGTACTTC
.,TRBJ2-7,TRBV6-1,TRBD1,CASSEGVGAGGKTYEQYF,TGTGCCAGCAGTGAAGGTGTGGGGGCAGGGGGCAAAACCTACGAGCAGTACTTC
.,TRBJ2-7,TRBV29-1,TRBD2,CSVETSQGALEQYF,TGCAGCGTTGAGACTAGCCAGGGCGCCCTCGAGCAGTACTTC
few,TRBJ1-2,TRBV29-1,TRBD1,CSGETGSNGYTF,TGCAGCGGGGAGACAGGGAGCAATGGCTACACCTTC
.,TRBJ1-1,TRBV5-6,.,CASSLLGTPDLVGAFF,TGTGCCAGCAGCCTGCTCGGGACACCGGATTTAGTGGGAGCTTTCTTT
.,TRBJ2-7,TRBV6-4,TRBD2,CASSELAGSYEQYF,TGTGCCAGCAGTGAACTAGCGGGGTCCTACGAGCAGTACTTC
.,TRBJ1-2,TRBV6-4,.,CASSENSGYGGYTF,TGTGCCAGCAGTGAGAACTCGGGATATGGTGGCTACACCTTC
.,TRBJ2-7,TRBV10-3,TRBD2,CAISESTKLTSGGFSYEQYF,TGTGCCATCAGTGAGTCGACTAAGCTTACTAGCGGGGGATTCTCCTACGAGCAGTACTTC
.,TRBJ1-6,TRBV9,TRBD1,CASSVGQGDSPLHF,TGTGCCAGCAGCGTAGGACAGGGTGACTCACCCCTCCACTTT
.,TRBJ1-6,TRBV2,.,CASSENPNNSPLHF,TGTGCCAGCAGTGAAAATCCCAATAATTCACCCCTCCACTTT
.,TRBJ2-3,TRBV19,TRBD1,CASSIRAGGRDTQYF,TGTGCCAGTAGTATAAGGGCAGGGGGTAGAGATACGCAGTATTTT